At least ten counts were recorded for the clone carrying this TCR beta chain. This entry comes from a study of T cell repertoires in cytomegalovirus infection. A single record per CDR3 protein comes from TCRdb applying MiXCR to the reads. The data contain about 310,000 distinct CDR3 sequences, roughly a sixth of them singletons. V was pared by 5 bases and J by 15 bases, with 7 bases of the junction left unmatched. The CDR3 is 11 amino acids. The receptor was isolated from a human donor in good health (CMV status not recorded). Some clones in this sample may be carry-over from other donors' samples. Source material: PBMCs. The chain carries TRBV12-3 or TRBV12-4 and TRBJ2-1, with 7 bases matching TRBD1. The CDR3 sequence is CASSQGQSPFF. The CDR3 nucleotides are TGTGCCAGCAGTCAGGGACAGTCACCGTTCTTC.